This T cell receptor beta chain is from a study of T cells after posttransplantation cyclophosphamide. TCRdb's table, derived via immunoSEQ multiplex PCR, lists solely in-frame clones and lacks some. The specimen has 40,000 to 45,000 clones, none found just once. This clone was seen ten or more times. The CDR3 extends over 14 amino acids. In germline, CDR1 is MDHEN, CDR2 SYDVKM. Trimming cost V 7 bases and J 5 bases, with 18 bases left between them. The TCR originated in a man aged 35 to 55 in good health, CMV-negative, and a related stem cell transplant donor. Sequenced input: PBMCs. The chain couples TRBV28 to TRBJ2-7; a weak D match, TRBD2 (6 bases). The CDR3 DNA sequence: TGTGCCAGCACCCCCCTCGGGGGTCTCAACGAGCAGTACTTC. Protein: CASTPLGGLNEQYF.